The 26 T cell receptor beta chains in this list originate from one sample, sequenced in a study of spatial heterogeneity in lung cancer. One entry per CDR3 protein results from TCRdb running MiXCR on the 5' RACE reads. In the table there are 8,000 to 9,000 distinct CDR3 sequences, 9.6% of which are singletons. Overall study findings and caveats: How many expanded intratumoral alpha and beta TCRs were present tracked the tumor mutation count, which was a count of nonsynonymous mutations.

Time point indicated: sample taken at primary tumor resection. These TCRs are of unknown antigen specificity. The specimen comprised lung tumor tissue, sampled at surgery. Receptors originate from a male donor with early-stage non-small cell lung cancer.

This clonotype was seen a handful of times. The V and J genes are TRBV6-4 and TRBJ2-2, with a weak D call TRBD1 (5 bases). The V gene lost 2 bases and the J gene lost 5 bases, with 9 bases spanning the gap. CDR1 and CDR2 from the germline V gene are MRHNA and SNTAGT. CDR3 length: 14 amino acids. CDR3 protein: CASSDQQGTGELFF. The CDR3 DNA is TGTGCCAGCAGTGACCAGCAGGGAACCGGGGAGCTGTTTTTT.

This clonotype occurred many times. The CDR3 region is CASSQGTSGVYEQYF. CDR3 bases: TGTGCCAGCAGCCAAGGGACTAGCGGCGTCTACGAGCAGTACTTC. The chain joins TRBV3-1 to TRBJ2-7, with 10 bases that match TRBD2. V shed 1 base and J 3 bases; nucleotides not matched to a gene: 3. The germline V gene encodes CDR1 LGHDT and CDR2 YNNKEL (reference sequence). This CDR3 spans 15 amino acids.

Many counts were recorded for this clonotype. The chain carries TRBV7-9 and TRBJ2-2, with D possibly TRBD2 on 5 matching bases. Germline V gene sequence: CDR1 SEHNR, CDR2 FQNEAQ (reference sequence). The CDR3 runs to 15 residues. V shed 5 bases and J shed 4 bases, with 14 bases lying between them. Here the CDR3 reads CASSEAVGRTGELFF. In DNA form, the CDR3 reads TGTGCCAGCAGCGAAGCGGTTGGACGCACCGGGGAGCTGTTTTTT. The whole variable domain, filled in from reference TRBV7-9 and TRBJ2-2, reads DTGVSQNPRHKITKRGQNVTFRCDPISEHNRLYWYRQTLGQGPEFLTYFQNEAQLEKSRLLSDRFSAERPKGSFSTLEIQRTEQGDSAMYLCASSEAVGRTGELFFGEGSRLTVL.

This clonotype was seen repeatedly, ten times or more. The chain recombines TRBV6-1 with TRBJ2-7; the match to TRBD1 covers 8 bases. CDR1 MNHNS and CDR2 SASEGT come from the germline V gene. J lost 1 base, V lost 7 bases, and 6 bases had no gene match. CDR3 length equals 14 residues. In DNA, the CDR3 is TGTGCCAGCAAGCCGGGACAGGCATCCTACGAGCAGTACGTC. Protein sequence: CASKPGQASYEQYV.

In its sample, this clonotype was seen many times. The J gene is TRBJ1-6, the V gene TRBV20-1; TRBD1 is a possible D gene (6 bases). Germline CDR1 and CDR2: DFQATT and SNEGSKA (reference sequence). This CDR3 contains 15 residues. V shed 1 base and J shed 5 bases, with 12 bases lying between them. In DNA, the CDR3 is TGCAGTGCTAGAGTCGGGACAATCAATAATTCACCCCTCCACTTT. It yields the protein CSARVGTINNSPLHF.

This clonotype was found many times. The rearrangement uses TRBV10-2 and TRBJ1-2; 9 positions match TRBD1. CDR3 length: 16 residues. Germline trimming cut 2 bases from V and 0 bases from J; bases unmatched to any gene: 4. Germline values: CDR1 WSHSY, CDR2 SAAADI. CDR3 bases: TGCGCCAGCAGTGAGACCAGGACAGGGGCTAACTATGGCTACACCTTC. This gives the protein CASSETRTGANYGYTF.

This clonotype was seen many times. The V and J genes are TRBV7-7 and TRBJ2-1, with 11 bases matching TRBD2. The CDR3 consists of 15 residues. Germline V gene data show CDR1 as SSHAT and CDR2 as FNYEAQ (reference sequence). Unmatched junction bases numbered 4, after V lost 1 base and J lost 8 bases. CDR3 DNA sequence: TGTGCCAGCAGCTTAGGGGGTAGCGGGAGGGATGAGCAGTTCTTC. It yields the protein CASSLGGSGRDEQFF.

The chain has TRBV30 and TRBJ1-1; D not resolved. The germline gives CDR1 GTSNPN, CDR2 SVGIG (reference sequence). V lost 8 bases and J 6 bases, leaving 13 bases between the germline ends. The CDR3 is made up of 11 amino acids. The CDR3 sequence is CAASMDSEAFF. The CDR3 nucleotides are TGTGCCGCTTCCATGGACTCTGAAGCTTTCTTT.

This clonotype has a count of ten or more. The V call is TRBV27, the J call TRBJ1-4; tentative D call: TRBD1 (6 bases). Trimming pared 6 bases from V and 7 bases from J, leaving 12 bases between. Germline V gives CDR1 MNHEY, CDR2 SMNVEV (reference sequence). The CDR3 totals 13 residues. The CDR3 DNA sequence: TGTGCCAGCAGCTTTGGGGGCGGTGAAAAACTGTTTTTT. Its translation: CASSFGGGEKLFF.

Relative to its sample, this clonotype is medium-sized (0.01 to 0.1%). This chain links TRBV9 with TRBJ2-7; 7 bases align to TRBD1. With V trimmed by 3 bases and J by 2 bases, 8 bases remained unmatched. CDR1 SGDLS and CDR2 YYNGEE come from the germline V gene. The CDR3 length is 15 residues. The CDR3 protein is CASSGGQPDPYEQYF. CDR3 coding DNA: TGTGCCAGCAGCGGGGGACAGCCAGACCCCTACGAGCAGTACTTC.

By share, this clonotype counts as medium-sized (0.01 to 0.1%). J is TRBJ1-2 and V is TRBV5-1; 9 bases fit TRBD1. Trimming cost V 0 bases and J 5 bases; bases outside gene matches: 5. The CDR3 covers 15 residues. Germline-derived CDR1 and CDR2 are SGHRS and YFSETQ. Here the CDR3 reads CASSLGQTGGYGYTF. The CDR3 DNA sequence: TGCGCCAGCAGCTTGGGCCAGACAGGGGGTTATGGCTACACCTTC. Drawing the rest from reference TRBV5-1 and TRBJ1-2, the complete variable domain is KAGVTQTPRYLIKTRGQQVTLSCSPISGHRSVSWYQQTPGQGLQFLFEYFSETQRNKGNFPGRFSGRQFSNSRSEMNVSTLELGDSALYLCASSLGQTGGYGYTFGSGTRLTVV.

This clonotype was observed many times. This chain uses TRBV27 with TRBJ2-7, with TRBD1 matching 7 bases. This CDR3 has 11 amino acids. J lost 7 bases, V lost 7 bases, and 4 bases had no gene match. Germline values: CDR1 MNHEY, CDR2 SMNVEV (reference sequence). CDR3: CASMKDREQYF. The CDR3 nucleotides are TGTGCCAGCATGAAGGACAGGGAGCAGTACTTC.

This clonotype appeared many times. This rearrangement joins TRBV20-1 to TRBJ1-4; D may be TRBD1 (5 bases). V lost 4 bases and J 7 bases, leaving 25 bases between the germline ends. The germline gives CDR1 DFQATT, CDR2 SNEGSKA (reference sequence). The CDR3 is 17 amino acids. Here the CDR3 reads CSAKGILRDGVFEKLFF. DNA for the CDR3: TGCAGTGCTAAGGGAATATTACGGGACGGGGTATTTGAAAAACTGTTTTTT.

In its sample, this clonotype is large. This chain joins TRBV7-8 and TRBJ2-3; 7 bases are a match to TRBD2. This CDR3 contains 14 residues. Germline V gives CDR1 SGHVS, CDR2 FQNEAQ. The V gene end was trimmed by 1 base and the J gene end by 5 bases; junction bases not matched to a gene: 3. The CDR3 DNA reads TGTGCCAGCAGCTTAGTAGGGGAGGGAGATACGCAGTATTTT. Translation: CASSLVGEGDTQYF.

This clonotype was counted many times. V is TRBV21-1 and J is TRBJ2-7; the listed D gene, TRBD1, was not tested against the DNA. TRBV21-1 constitutes a pseudogene. This CDR3 region has 17 residues. This CDR3 reads CASSSWERPQLSYEQYV. DNA for the CDR3: TGTGCCAGCAGCTCCTGGGAGCGCCCACAATTATCCTACGAGCAGTACGTC.

This clonotype was counted many times. The V and J genes are TRBV27 and TRBJ1-2, with D possibly matching TRBD1 (5 bases). Germline V gene data show CDR1 as MNHEY and CDR2 as SMNVEV (reference sequence). This CDR3 contains 12 residues. V gave up 2 bases and J gave up 6 bases, with 7 bases separating them. CDR3 sequence (DNA): TGTGCCAGCAGTTTACAAGGGGATGGCTACACCTTC. Protein sequence: CASSLQGDGYTF.

In its sample, this clonotype was seen many times. V is TRBV12-3 or TRBV12-4 and J is TRBJ2-7; possibly TRBD2 for D (6 bases). The CDR3 covers 13 residues. The V and J ends lost 5 bases and 4 bases respectively, with 12 bases between them. Written as DNA, the CDR3 is TGTGCCAGCAGTATGGGACTTTCTTACGAGCAGTACGTC. This encodes CASSMGLSYEQYV.

This clonotype was detected many times. The V call is TRBV4-1, the J call TRBJ1-6, with D unresolved. V shed 3 bases and J shed 8 bases, with 14 bases lying between them. The CDR3 runs to 15 residues. Germline assignment: CDR1 MGHRA and CDR2 YSYEKL. The CDR3 is CASSHQLGSDSPLHF. CDR3 DNA sequence: TGCGCCAGCAGCCACCAGTTGGGGTCTGATTCACCCCTCCACTTT.

This clonotype was counted at least ten times. This rearrangement joins TRBV4-1 to TRBJ1-6; D remains unclear. The CDR3 totals 17 residues. With 2 bases removed from V and 0 bases from J, the gap between germline ends came to 11 bases. Looked up from germline, CDR1 is MGHRA and CDR2 is YSYEKL. This CDR3 is CASSQRTVSSYNSPLHF. CDR3 DNA sequence: TGCGCCAGCAGCCAACGGACCGTGAGCTCCTATAATTCACCCCTCCACTTT.

There are many counts of this clonotype. The genes are TRBV14 and TRBJ2-5; unclear D gene. The CDR3 sequence is 15 residues long. Looked up from germline, CDR1 is SGHDN and CDR2 is FVKESK. Trimming took 0 bases from V and 5 from J, leaving 13 bases between them. The chain's CDR3 is CASSQEVVSWETQYF. CDR3 coding DNA: TGTGCCAGCAGCCAAGAGGTAGTCTCGTGGGAGACCCAGTACTTC.

This clonotype has ten or more counts. V is TRBV12-3 or TRBV12-4 and J is TRBJ2-1; D is perhaps TRBD2 (5 bases). This CDR3 is built from 13 residues. With 5 bases removed from V and 4 bases from J, the gap between germline ends came to 9 bases. The CDR3 region is CASSPSRYNEQFF. The CDR3 DNA reads as TGTGCCAGCAGTCCTAGCAGATACAATGAGCAGTTCTTC.

This clonotype was recorded many times. The rearrangement joins TRBV6-5 to TRBJ1-3, with TRBD1 matching 9 bases. From germline, CDR1 is MNHEY and CDR2 SVGAGI. The CDR3 totals 18 residues. V shed 4 bases and J 0 bases; nucleotides not matched to a gene: 10. Written as DNA, the CDR3 is TGTGCCAGCAGTTCTGCGCGGGACAGGGTTATCTCTGGAAACACCATATATTTT. Translation gives CASSSARDRVISGNTIYF.

In its sample, this clonotype was seen many times. The rearrangement joins TRBV4-2 to TRBJ2-6, with D perhaps TRBD2 (7 bases). The CDR3 contains 16 residues. Germline CDR1 LGHNA, CDR2 YNFKEQ. Trimming removed 0 bases from V and 4 bases from J, with 10 bases in between. The CDR3 region is CASSQDGGAGANVLTF. CDR3 sequence (DNA): TGTGCCAGCAGCCAAGATGGGGGGGCAGGGGCCAACGTCCTGACTTTC.

This clonotype was seen ten or more times. The gene calls are TRBV25-1 and TRBJ1-2; the D is unclear. The CDR3 runs 11 residues. Germline loops: CDR1 MGHDK, CDR2 SYGVNS. Trimming pared 8 bases from V and 4 bases from J, leaving 8 bases between. CDR3 nucleotide sequence: TGTGCCAGCGCCTCAGGCTATGGCTACACCTTC. Protein sequence: CASASGYGYTF.

This clonotype was counted many times. The chain has TRBV20-1 and TRBJ1-5, with TRBD1 matching 7 bases. The CDR3 sequence is 14 residues long. Trimming took 6 bases from V and 0 from J; bases not matched to a gene: 5. Looked up from germline, CDR1 is DFQATT and CDR2 is SNEGSKA (reference sequence). Here the CDR3 reads CSAPTGYSNQPQHF. In DNA, the CDR3 is TGCAGTGCGCCGACAGGGTATAGCAATCAGCCCCAGCATTTT.

This clonotype showed up many times. The chain joins TRBV20-1 to TRBJ2-1, with D perhaps TRBD2 (7 bases). CDR3 length: 14 residues. CDR1 and CDR2 (germline): DFQATT, SNEGSKA (reference sequence). V was trimmed by 6 bases and J by 4 bases, leaving 16 bases between them. The CDR3 loop is CSATGKGGYNEQFF. CDR3 nucleotide sequence: TGCAGTGCCACAGGAAAGGGGGGGTACAATGAGCAGTTCTTC.